This TCR beta chain was retrieved from a study of blood T cell repertoires in COVID-19. Study as a whole: Whether acute or convalescent, the COVID-19 samples came from the United States, Italy and Spain. From T cells, B-cell-depleted T cells, or PBMCs came the material, which was cDNA or gDNA.

Original processing methods: Counts of nucleated cells, estimated from reference gene primer amplification, were obtained. Some clones are missing from TCRdb's copy, which holds only in-frame ones; the method was immunoSEQ multiplex PCR. V and J calls and clone size come straight from that table; D and trimming were deduced from the DNA. This table has about 210,000 clones, about 79% appearing once. This clone has more than one count but fewer than ten. Germline assignment: CDR1 GTSNPN and CDR2 SVGIG (reference sequence). V was shortened by 4 bases and J by 1 base, with 14 bases between the two germline ends. This CDR3 contains 14 residues.

The specimen sequenced was peripheral blood. The source is a man aged 35 to 55 who had recovered from COVID-19. The chain joins TRBV30 to TRBJ2-7; no clear D gene. In nucleotides, the CDR3 is TGTGCCTGGATGGAGAAGGTGGAGTCCTACGAGCAGTACTTC. Translated: CAWMEKVESYEQYF.